A selection of T cell receptor beta chains follows, all from one sample in a study of shared T cell receptors in the human thymus. Profiling relied on immunoSEQ multiplex PCR, and the TCRdb table lists in-frame clones only, not all of them. Among under 450,000 clones, more than 85% were seen once, and the ten largest hold roughly 0.02%. Sequenced: thymocytes. The receptor set was obtained from a human donor. The CDR3 runs from the conserved cysteine through the conserved F or W. The D gene is left open where the match is weak. Clone size, where shown, is once, few, many, or a class for clones that have expanded.

j_call | clone_size | v_call | d_call | cdr3_nt | cdr3_aa
TRBJ2-2 | - | TRBV28 | TRBD1 | TGTGCCAGCAGTGCCCGACCTCGGGACAGTCCCACCGGGGAGCTGTTTTTT | CASSARPRDSPTGELFF
TRBJ1-1 | once | TRBV28 | - | TGTGCCAGCAGTTTATCTCCAGACTTGAACACTGAAGCTTTCTTT | CASSLSPDLNTEAFF
TRBJ1-1 | - | TRBV2 | - | TGTGCCAGCAGTGATAATTGGTACGAAGCTTTCTTT | CASSDNWYEAFF
TRBJ2-2 | - | TRBV2 | TRBD1 | TGTGCCAGCAAGGGGACAGGGGGCACCGGGGAGCTGTTTTTT | CASKGTGGTGELFF
TRBJ2-5 | - | TRBV19 | - | TGTGCCAGCAGGGGCCCACGGGAGACCCAGTACTTC | CASRGPRETQYF
TRBJ1-2 | - | TRBV28 | TRBD1 | TGTGCCAGCAGTTTTTGGGAAAACAGGGGGCCCTATGGCTACACCTTC | CASSFWENRGPYGYTF
TRBJ2-3 | - | TRBV19 | TRBD1 | TGTGCCAGTAGTAGGCTTCCGGGACAGAGCACAGATACGCAGTATTTT | CASSRLPGQSTDTQYF
TRBJ1-2 | - | TRBV7-3 | - | TGTGCCAGCAGCTTAATAGGGCGTCGGGACGGAGGGGCCTATGGCTACACCTTC | CASSLIGRRDGGAYGYTF
TRBJ2-4 | - | TRBV6-5 | - | TGTGCCATATCAGGAGCGCCAAATAAAAACATTCAGTACTTC | CAISGAPNKNIQYF
TRBJ1-2 | - | TRBV10-3 | - | TGTGCCATCAGTGAGTGTGGGGGAGTCTATGGCTACACCTTC | CAISECGGVYGYTF
TRBJ2-7 | - | TRBV5-4 | - | TGTGCCAGCAGCTTTCCGGGAGAGGCCTACGAGCAGTACTTC | CASSFPGEAYEQYF
TRBJ1-3 | - | TRBV2 | TRBD1 | TGTGCCAGCAGCGGCCAAATCCGGGACAGCGAACCCTCTGGAAACACCATATATTTT | CASSGQIRDSEPSGNTIYF
TRBJ2-1 | once | TRBV11-2 | - | TGTGCCAGCAGCCCAGCGGAGGGAGTTAAGGATGAGCAGTTCTTC | CASSPAEGVKDEQFF
TRBJ2-7 | once | TRBV5-1 | - | TGCGCCAGCAGCTTGAAGGACTCGAAGCCCTACGAGCAGTACTTC | CASSLKDSKPYEQYF
TRBJ2-1 | - | TRBV7-9 | TRBD2 | TGTGCCAGCAGCCGGGGACTAGCGGACTCCTACAATGAGCAGTTCTTC | CASSRGLADSYNEQFF
TRBJ2-2 | - | TRBV28 | - | TGTGCCAGCAGTGCCGGGACGCACACCGGGGAGCTGTTTTTT | CASSAGTHTGELFF
TRBJ2-3 | - | TRBV29-1 | - | TGCAGCGCCCCCCCGGACCCGAACACAGATACGCAGTATTTT | CSAPPDPNTDTQYF
TRBJ2-5 | - | TRBV6-4 | - | TGTGCCAGCAGTGACTCGAGGGCAGAGACCCAGTACTTC | CASSDSRAETQYF
TRBJ2-5 | once | TRBV14 | TRBD2 | TGTGCCAGCAGCCAAGATGGGGGACTAGCGGGAACCGAGACCCAGTACTTC | CASSQDGGLAGTETQYF
TRBJ2-1 | - | TRBV21-1 | - | TGTGCCAGCAGCGGACGGACTAGCGGAAGCTCCTACAATGAGCAGTTCTTC | CASSGRTSGSSYNEQFF
TRBJ2-3 | - | TRBV6-5 | - | TGTGCCAGCAGTTACGGGGAGAGAGATACGCAGTATTTT | CASSYGERDTQYF
TRBJ1-1 | - | TRBV10-3 | - | TGTGCCATCAGTGACTTCGAGACTGGAAGGACTGAAGCTTTCTTT | CAISDFETGRTEAFF
TRBJ2-5 | - | TRBV28 | - | TGTGCCAGCAGCCCCTTGGAACCCCAAGAGACCCAGTACTTC | CASSPLEPQETQYF
TRBJ2-1 | - | TRBV6-7 | TRBD2 | TGTGCCAGCAGTTACCCACCGGGACTAGCCAGCGCTTTCAATGAGCAGTTCTTC | CASSYPPGLASAFNEQFF
TRBJ2-7 | - | TRBV30 | - | TGTGCCTGGAGGAGTGAGGGGACCCACGAGCAGTACTTC | CAWRSEGTHEQYF
TRBJ2-7 | once | TRBV9 | TRBD1 | TGTGCCAGCAGCTCACGCCGGGACAGGGAGGGCGAGCAGTACTTC | CASSSRRDREGEQYF
TRBJ2-1 | - | TRBV6-5 | TRBD2 | TGTGCCAGCAGTGCCGGGACTAGCCCCTACAATGAGCAGTTCTTC | CASSAGTSPYNEQFF